This passage covers 3 T cell receptor beta chains from one sample sequenced in a study of shared clonotypes between healthy human individuals. Profiled with immunoSEQ multiplex PCR; TCRdb holds only in-frame clones, not every one. The table has around 1,100,000 clones, roughly 77% seen once. Sequenced: memory CD4+ T cells from PBMCs. Noted subset: CD45RA-negative fraction. The receptors were gathered from a man aged 18 to 29 in good health. Some clones in this sample may be carry-over from other donors' samples.

With respect to this clone: A much larger clonotype is one base distant, so this may be a read error. V usage is TRBV15 and J usage is TRBJ2-3; no definite D call. There are 12 residues in the CDR3. V lost 1 base to trimming and J lost 5 bases, with 4 bases between them. The V gene's germline CDR1 is LNHNV and CDR2 YYDKDF (reference sequence). The CDR3 nucleotides are TGTGCCACCAGCAGAGGGGAAGATACGCAGTATTTT. It encodes CATSRGEDTQYF.

This sequence joins TRBV18 and TRBJ2-1, with 13 nucleotides matching TRBD2. Trimming at V came to 3 bases and at J to 9 bases, leaving 8 bases not matched to a gene. Germline CDR1 and CDR2: KGHSH and LQKENI. This CDR3 is 16 amino acids long. The CDR3 sequence: CASSPRGTSGVGEQFF. In nucleotides, the CDR3 is TGTGCCAGCTCACCTCGTGGGACTAGCGGGGTAGGTGAGCAGTTCTTC.

The V gene is TRBV9, the J gene TRBJ2-3, with 7 bases lining up with TRBD1. J lost 1 base, V lost 4 bases, and 9 bases had no gene match. This CDR3 spans 16 amino acids. From germline, CDR1 is SGDLS and CDR2 YYNGEE. As DNA, the CDR3 is TGTGCCAGCAGCAGGAACAGGGGAGAAGGCACAGATACGCAGTATTTT. Translating it yields CASSRNRGEGTDTQYF.